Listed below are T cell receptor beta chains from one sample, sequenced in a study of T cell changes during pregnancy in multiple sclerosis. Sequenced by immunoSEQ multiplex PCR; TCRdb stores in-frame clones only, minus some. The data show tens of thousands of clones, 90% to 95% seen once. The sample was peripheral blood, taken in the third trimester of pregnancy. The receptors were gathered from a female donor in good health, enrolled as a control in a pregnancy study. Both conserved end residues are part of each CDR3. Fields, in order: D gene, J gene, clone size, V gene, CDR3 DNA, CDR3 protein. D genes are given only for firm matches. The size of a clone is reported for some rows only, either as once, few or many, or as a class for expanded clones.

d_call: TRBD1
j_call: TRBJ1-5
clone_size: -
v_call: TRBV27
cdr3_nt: TGTGCCAGCAGTTTCTCGGGACAGGGGGCGAATCAGCCCCAGCATTTT
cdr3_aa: CASSFSGQGANQPQHF

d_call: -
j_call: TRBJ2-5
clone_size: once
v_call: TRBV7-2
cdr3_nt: TGTGCCAGCAGCCCCGGGGGTAATCAAGAGACCCAGTACTTC
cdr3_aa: CASSPGGNQETQYF

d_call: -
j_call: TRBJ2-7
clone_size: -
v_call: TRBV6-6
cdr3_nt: TGTGCCAGCAGGGATTCGGAGGGGTGGGAGCAGTACTTC
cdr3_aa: CASRDSEGWEQYF

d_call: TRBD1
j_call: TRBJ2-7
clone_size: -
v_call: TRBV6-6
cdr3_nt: TGTGCCAGCAGTTCGACCGGGACAGGGGGCGGCGAGCAGTACTTC
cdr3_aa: CASSSTGTGGGEQYF

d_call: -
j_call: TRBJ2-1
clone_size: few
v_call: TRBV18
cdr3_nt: TGTGCCAGCTCACCCTACTCGAGGTCTAACTCCTACAATGAGCAGTTCTTC
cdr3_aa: CASSPYSRSNSYNEQFF

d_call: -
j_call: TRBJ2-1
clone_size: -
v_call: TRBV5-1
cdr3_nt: TGCGCCAGCAGCTTGGAGGGGACACAATACAATGAGCAGTTCTTC
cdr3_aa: CASSLEGTQYNEQFF

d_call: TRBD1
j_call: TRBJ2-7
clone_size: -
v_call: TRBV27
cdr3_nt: TGTGCCAGCAGTCTGGGGCCCGGACAGGGGGCTTACGAGCAGTACTTC
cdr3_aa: CASSLGPGQGAYEQYF

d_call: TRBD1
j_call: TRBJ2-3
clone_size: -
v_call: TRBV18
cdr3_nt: TGTGCCAGCTCAGACGGGACAGGGACGACGTATACGCAGTATTTT
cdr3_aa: CASSDGTGTTYTQYF

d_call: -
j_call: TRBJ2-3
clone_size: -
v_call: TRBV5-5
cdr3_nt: TGTGCCAGCAGCTTGCGGCCGACGCAGGGTACCCCCGCAGATACGCAGTATTTT
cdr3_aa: CASSLRPTQGTPADTQYF

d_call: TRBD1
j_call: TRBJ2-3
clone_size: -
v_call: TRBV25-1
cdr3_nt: TGTGCCAGCTCCGCCGGGACAGGGTGGACAGATACGCAGTATTTT
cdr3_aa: CASSAGTGWTDTQYF

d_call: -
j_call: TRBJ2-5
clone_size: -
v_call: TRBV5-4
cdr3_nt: TGTGCCAGCAGCCCCGCAACCGAGGGAGTAAAGACCCAGTACTTC
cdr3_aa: CASSPATEGVKTQYF

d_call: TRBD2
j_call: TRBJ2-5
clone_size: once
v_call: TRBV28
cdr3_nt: TGTGCCAGCACCTGGGGTCTAGCGGGAGAGACCCAGTACTTC
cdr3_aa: CASTWGLAGETQYF

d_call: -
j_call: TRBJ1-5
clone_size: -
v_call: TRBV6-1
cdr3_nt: TGTGCCAGCAGTGAACGCAGGGGCAATCAGCCCCAGCATTTT
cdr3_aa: CASSERRGNQPQHF

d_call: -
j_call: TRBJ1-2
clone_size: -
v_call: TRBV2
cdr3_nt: TGTGCCAGCAGTGATACGACCCTAAGCGTCAACTATGGCTACACCTTC
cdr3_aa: CASSDTTLSVNYGYTF

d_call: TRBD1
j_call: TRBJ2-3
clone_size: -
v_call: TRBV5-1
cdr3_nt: TGCGCCAGCAGCTTGGGAGGGGGCCGGGGCACAGATACGCAGTATTTT
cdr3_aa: CASSLGGGRGTDTQYF

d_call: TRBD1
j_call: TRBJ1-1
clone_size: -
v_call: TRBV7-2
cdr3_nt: TGTGCCAGCAGCATCAGACAGGGGAGGACTGAAGCTTTCTTT
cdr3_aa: CASSIRQGRTEAFF

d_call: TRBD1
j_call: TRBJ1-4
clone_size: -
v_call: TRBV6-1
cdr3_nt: TGTGCCAGCAGTGTGCAGTTTTCAGGGGGCCACGAAAAACTGTTTTTT
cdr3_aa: CASSVQFSGGHEKLFF

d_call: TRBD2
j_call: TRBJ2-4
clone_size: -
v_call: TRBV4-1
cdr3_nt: TGCGCCAGCAGCCAAGGACTAGCGGGAGGGAAGCGAGCCAAAAACATTCAGTACTTC
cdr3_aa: CASSQGLAGGKRAKNIQYF

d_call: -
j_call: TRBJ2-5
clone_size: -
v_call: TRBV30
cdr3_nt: TGTGCCTGGAAAGGCGGAGGAGAGACCCAGTACTTC
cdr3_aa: CAWKGGGETQYF

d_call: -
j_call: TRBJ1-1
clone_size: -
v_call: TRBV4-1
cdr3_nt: TGCGCCAGCAGCCAAGATAGCCGGGACACTGAAGCTTTCTTT
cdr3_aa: CASSQDSRDTEAFF

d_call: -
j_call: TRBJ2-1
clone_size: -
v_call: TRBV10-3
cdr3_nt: TGTGCCATACGGCGCGAGGCGGAGCAGTTCTTC
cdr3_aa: CAIRREAEQFF

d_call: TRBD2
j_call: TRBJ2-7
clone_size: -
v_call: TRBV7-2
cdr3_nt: TGTGCCAGCAGCCGATATTCCGGGACTACTAACTACGAGCAGTACTTC
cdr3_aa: CASSRYSGTTNYEQYF

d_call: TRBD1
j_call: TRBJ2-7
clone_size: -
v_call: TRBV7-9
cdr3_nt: TGTGCCAGCAGCTTGATTCCGGGACAGGGGGCCTACGAGCAGTACTTC
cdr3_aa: CASSLIPGQGAYEQYF

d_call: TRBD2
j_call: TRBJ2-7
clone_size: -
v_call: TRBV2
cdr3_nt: TGTGCCAGCAGGAGCCGCGGGACTAGCGGGTCCCTCGGCTCCTACGAGCAGTACTTC
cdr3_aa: CASRSRGTSGSLGSYEQYF

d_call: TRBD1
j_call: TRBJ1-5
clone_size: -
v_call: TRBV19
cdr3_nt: TGTGCCAGTAGTATAAGGGACAGTAATCAGCCCCAGCATTTT
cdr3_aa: CASSIRDSNQPQHF

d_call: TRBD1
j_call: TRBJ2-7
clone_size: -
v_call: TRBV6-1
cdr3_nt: TGTGCCAGCAGTGCCGGACAGGTAGGGGACTACGAGCAGTACTTC
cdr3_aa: CASSAGQVGDYEQYF

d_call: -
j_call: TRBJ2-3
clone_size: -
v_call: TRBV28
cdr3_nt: TGTGCCAGCAGTTTGACAACTAGCACAGATACGCAGTATTTT
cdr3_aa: CASSLTTSTDTQYF

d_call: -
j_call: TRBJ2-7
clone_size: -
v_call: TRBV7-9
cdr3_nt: TGTGCCAGCAGACCTGACATAGCCTACGAGCAGTACTTC
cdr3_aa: CASRPDIAYEQYF

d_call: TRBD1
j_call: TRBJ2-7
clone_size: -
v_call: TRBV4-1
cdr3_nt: TGCGCCAGCAGCCACGCTGGGACAGGGAGGCTCGAGCAGTACTTC
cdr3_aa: CASSHAGTGRLEQYF

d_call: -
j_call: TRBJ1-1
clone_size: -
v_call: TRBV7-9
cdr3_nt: TGTGCCAGCAGCTTAGGGCAGAACACTGAAGCTTTCTTT
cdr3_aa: CASSLGQNTEAFF

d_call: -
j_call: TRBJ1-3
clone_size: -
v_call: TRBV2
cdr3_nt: TGTGCCAGCACAAGGAGCAAGGAAACCTCTGGAAACACCATATATTTT
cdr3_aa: CASTRSKETSGNTIYF

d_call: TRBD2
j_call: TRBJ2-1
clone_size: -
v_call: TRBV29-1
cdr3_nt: TGCAGCGTTGGGACTAGCGGAGACAATGAGCAGTTCTTC
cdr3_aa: CSVGTSGDNEQFF

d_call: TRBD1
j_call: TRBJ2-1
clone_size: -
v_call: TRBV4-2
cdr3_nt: TGTGCCAGCAGCCAGAGCCGGGACAGCTTCTCCTACAATGAGCAGTTCTTC
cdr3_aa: CASSQSRDSFSYNEQFF

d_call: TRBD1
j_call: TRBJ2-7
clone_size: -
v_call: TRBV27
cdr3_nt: TGTGCCAGCACCACGTTCCGGGACAGAACCTACGAGCAGTACTTC
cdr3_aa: CASTTFRDRTYEQYF

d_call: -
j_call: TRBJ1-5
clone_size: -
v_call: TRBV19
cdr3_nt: TGTGCCAGTAGCTTGGGCTTCTATCAGCCCCAGCATTTT
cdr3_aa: CASSLGFYQPQHF

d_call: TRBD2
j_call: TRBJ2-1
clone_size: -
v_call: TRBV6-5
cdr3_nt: TGTGCCAGCTTTGGGACTAGAGCCTACAATGAGCAGTTCTTC
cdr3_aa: CASFGTRAYNEQFF

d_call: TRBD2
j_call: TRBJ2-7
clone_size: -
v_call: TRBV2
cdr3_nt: TGTGCCAGCAGTGTCTCTAGCGGGCCTACCTCCGAGCAGTACTTC
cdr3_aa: CASSVSSGPTSEQYF

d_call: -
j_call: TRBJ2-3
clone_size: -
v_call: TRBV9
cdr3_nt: TGTGCCAGCAGCGTAGCCAGGGGCACCGCAGATACGCAGTATTTT
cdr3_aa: CASSVARGTADTQYF

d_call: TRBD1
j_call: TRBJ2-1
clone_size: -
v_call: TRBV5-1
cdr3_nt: TGCGCCAGCAGCTTGGGACAGGGGTACAATGAGCAGTTCTTC
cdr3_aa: CASSLGQGYNEQFF

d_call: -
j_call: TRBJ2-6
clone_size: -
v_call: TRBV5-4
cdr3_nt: TGTGCCAGCAGTCTCCCCGGGGCCAACGTCCTGACTTTC
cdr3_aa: CASSLPGANVLTF

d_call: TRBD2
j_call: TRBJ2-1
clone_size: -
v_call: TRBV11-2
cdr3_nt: TGTGCCAGCAGCCAGAGTAAGGTAGCGGGAGGGATGGGCGATGAGCAGTTCTTC
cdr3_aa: CASSQSKVAGGMGDEQFF

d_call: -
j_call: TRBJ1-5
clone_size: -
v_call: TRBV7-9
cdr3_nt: TGTGCCAGCAGCCCAGGGGATCAGCCCCAGCATTTT
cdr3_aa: CASSPGDQPQHF

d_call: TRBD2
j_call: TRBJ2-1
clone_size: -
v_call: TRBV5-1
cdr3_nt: TGCGCCAGCAGCCCCAGCGGGAGTGAGCAGTTCTTC
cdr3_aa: CASSPSGSEQFF

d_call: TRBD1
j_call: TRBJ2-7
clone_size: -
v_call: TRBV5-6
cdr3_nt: TGTGCCAGCAGCGTCCGGGACAGGGTCCCCGAGCAGTACTTC
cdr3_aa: CASSVRDRVPEQYF

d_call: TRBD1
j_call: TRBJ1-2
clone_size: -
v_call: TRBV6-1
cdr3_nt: TGTGCCAGCAGTGAAACATCGGGACAGCCGGCGGACGGCTACACCTTC
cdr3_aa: CASSETSGQPADGYTF

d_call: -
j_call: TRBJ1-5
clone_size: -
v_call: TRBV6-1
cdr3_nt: TGTGCCAGCATGACAGGAAGGGATCAGCCCCAGCATTTT
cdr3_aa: CASMTGRDQPQHF

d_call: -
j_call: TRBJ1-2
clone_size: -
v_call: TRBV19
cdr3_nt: TGTGCCAGTAGTATCCTTTTGCGGGGGGCAGTTAACTATGGCTACACCTTC
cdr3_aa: CASSILLRGAVNYGYTF

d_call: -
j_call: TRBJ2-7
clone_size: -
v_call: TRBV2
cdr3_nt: TGTGCCAGCAGGGCGGGACCGAAAGTCCAGCAGTACTTC
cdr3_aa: CASRAGPKVQQYF

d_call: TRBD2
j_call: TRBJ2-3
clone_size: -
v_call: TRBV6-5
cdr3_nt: TGTGCCAGCAGTTACTCGACTAGCGGGAGGGGTACGCAGTATTTT
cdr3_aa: CASSYSTSGRGTQYF